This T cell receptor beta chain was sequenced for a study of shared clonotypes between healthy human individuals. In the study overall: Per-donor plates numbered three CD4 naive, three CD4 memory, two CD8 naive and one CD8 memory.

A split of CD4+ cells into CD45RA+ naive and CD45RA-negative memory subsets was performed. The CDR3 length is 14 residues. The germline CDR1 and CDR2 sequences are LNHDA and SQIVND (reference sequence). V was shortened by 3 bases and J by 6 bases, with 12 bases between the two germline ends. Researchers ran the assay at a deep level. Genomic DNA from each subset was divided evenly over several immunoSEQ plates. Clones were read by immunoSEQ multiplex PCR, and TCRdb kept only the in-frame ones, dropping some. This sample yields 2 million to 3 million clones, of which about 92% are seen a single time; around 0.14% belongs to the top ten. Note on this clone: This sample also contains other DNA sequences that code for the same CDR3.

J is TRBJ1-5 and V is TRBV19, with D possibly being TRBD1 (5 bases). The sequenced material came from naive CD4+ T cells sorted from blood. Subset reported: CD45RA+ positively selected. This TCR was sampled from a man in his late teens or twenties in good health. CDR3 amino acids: CASSMNGGGQPQHF. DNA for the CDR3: TGTGCCAGTAGTATGAATGGGGGGGGTCAGCCCCAGCATTTT.